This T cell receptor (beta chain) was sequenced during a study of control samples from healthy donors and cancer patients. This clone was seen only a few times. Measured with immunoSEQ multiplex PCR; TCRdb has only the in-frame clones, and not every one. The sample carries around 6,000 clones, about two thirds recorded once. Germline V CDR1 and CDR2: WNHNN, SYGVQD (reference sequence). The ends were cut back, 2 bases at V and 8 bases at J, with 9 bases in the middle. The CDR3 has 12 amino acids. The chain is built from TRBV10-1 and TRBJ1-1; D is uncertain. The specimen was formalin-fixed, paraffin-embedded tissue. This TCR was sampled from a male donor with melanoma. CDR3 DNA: TGCGCCAGCAGTGAGAGCAGGCTCGAAGCTTTCTTT. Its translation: CASSESRLEAFF.